These T cell receptor beta chains were read from a single sample in a study of blood T cell repertoires in COVID-19. Method: immunoSEQ multiplex PCR; TCRdb's copy keeps in-frame clones and lacks some. The table lists roughly 150,000 clones, roughly 80% of them singletons, with roughly 8% in the top ten. Sequenced sample: peripheral blood. All receptors come from a human donor in a cohort sampled during active COVID-19. Each CDR3 is given with its conserved first and last residue. D genes are given only for firm matches. Size is stated for part of the rows, as once, few or many counts, or as a class when the clone is expanded.

j_call clone_size d_call v_call cdr3_aa cdr3_nt
TRBJ1-5 NA TRBD1 TRBV19 CASSISAGGQPQHF TGTGCCAGTAGTATTTCGGCAGGGGGTCAGCCCCAGCATTTT
TRBJ2-2 NA NA TRBV19 CASSTPRRTGNTGELFF TGTGCCAGTAGTACTCCGCGGAGGACGGGGAACACCGGGGAGCTGTTTTTT
TRBJ1-1 few NA TRBV5-6 CASSPLGRDYTEAFF TGTGCCAGCAGTCCGCTGGGGAGGGACTACACTGAAGCTTTCTTT
TRBJ2-5 NA TRBD1 TRBV5-1 CASSRTGSPEETQYF TGCGCCAGCAGCCGGACAGGCTCCCCCGAAGAGACCCAGTACTTC
TRBJ2-1 NA TRBD1 TRBV7-7 CASSLEQGAVSYNEQFF TGTGCTAGCAGCTTAGAGCAGGGGGCAGTATCCTACAATGAGCAGTTCTTC
TRBJ2-3 NA TRBD2 TRBV19 CASSKALAGAGTDTQYF TGTGCCAGTAGTAAGGCTCTAGCGGGGGCCGGCACAGATACGCAGTATTTT
TRBJ2-7 few NA TRBV2 CASSPHGEQYF TGTGCCAGCAGCCCTCACGGCGAGCAGTACTTC
TRBJ1-6 NA TRBD1 TRBV7-3 CASSSRTGTHVLYNSPLHF TGTGCCAGCAGCTCGAGGACAGGGACCCACGTCCTATATAATTCACCCCTCCACTTT
TRBJ1-5 NA NA TRBV5-5 CASSSTGYSNQPQHF TGTGCCAGCAGCTCAACAGGGTACAGCAATCAGCCCCAGCATTTT
TRBJ1-2 once NA TRBV6-5 CASSYSRGGDGYTF TGTGCCAGCAGTTACTCGAGGGGAGGGGATGGCTACACCTTC
TRBJ2-5 NA TRBD2 TRBV20-1 CSASMASGYQETQYF TGCAGTGCTAGTATGGCTAGCGGATACCAAGAGACCCAGTACTTC
TRBJ2-7 few NA TRBV6-5 CASSTGAKYEQYF TGTGCCAGTTCGACAGGCGCCAAGTACGAGCAGTACTTC
TRBJ2-7 NA NA TRBV21-1 CASSKVWGTGDSEQYF TGTGCCAGCAGCAAAGTTTGGGGGACAGGGGATTCCGAGCAGTACTTC
TRBJ1-5 NA NA TRBV19 CASSGRNRDQPQHF TGTGCCAGTAGTGGCAGGAACAGGGATCAGCCCCAGCATTTT
TRBJ1-2 NA TRBD1 TRBV10-1 CASSRTGNYGYTF TGCGCCAGCAGTCGGACAGGGAACTATGGCTACACCTTC
TRBJ2-5 NA NA TRBV19 CATSGSGGYQETQYF TGTGCCACATCCGGTTCAGGGGGGTACCAAGAGACCCAGTACTTC
TRBJ1-5 NA TRBD1 TRBV5-5 CASSWGQGRGQPQHF TGTGCCAGCAGCTGGGGACAGGGTCGGGGTCAGCCCCAGCATTTT
TRBJ1-1 NA TRBD1 TRBV23-1 CASTPGTVRTEAFF TGCGCCAGCACTCCCGGGACAGTGAGGACTGAAGCTTTCTTT
TRBJ1-4 NA NA TRBV10-1 CASSESTAGLFF TGCGCCAGCAGTGAGTCGACAGCGGGGCTGTTTTTT
TRBJ1-4 NA NA TRBV5-6 CASSLRQLNEKLFF TGTGCCAGCAGCTTGAGACAGCTTAATGAAAAACTGTTTTTT
TRBJ2-1 once NA TRBV27 CASSFSDRISYNEQFF TGTGCCAGCAGTTTTTCCGACAGGATTTCCTACAATGAGCAGTTCTTC
TRBJ2-5 NA NA TRBV15 CATRLRQLPQETQYF TGTGCCACCAGGTTAAGACAGCTTCCCCAAGAGACCCAGTACTTC
TRBJ2-1 NA TRBD2 TRBV7-2 CASSPEGLAGVEQFF TGTGCCAGCAGCCCTGAAGGTCTAGCGGGGGTGGAGCAGTTCTTC
TRBJ2-7 NA TRBD1 TRBV28 CASSLKPGQGLYEQYF TGTGCCAGCAGTCTAAAACCGGGACAGGGTTTGTACGAGCAGTACTTC
TRBJ2-7 few NA TRBV5-4 CASSLGIRVEQYF TGTGCCAGCAGCTTGGGTATAAGAGTGGAGCAGTACTTC
TRBJ1-6 NA NA TRBV6-5 CASHRGRQGPSPLHF TGTGCCAGCCATCGAGGTCGGCAGGGGCCTTCACCCCTCCACTTT
TRBJ2-2 NA NA TRBV14 CASSRRTGGDTGELFF TGTGCCAGCAGTAGGAGGACGGGGGGCGACACCGGGGAGCTGTTTTTT
TRBJ2-4 NA TRBD2 TRBV18 CASSPPNGRNIQYF TGTGCCAGCTCACCACCGAACGGGAGGAACATTCAGTACTTC
TRBJ1-1 NA NA TRBV6-5 CASSYSGNRVVTEAFF TGTGCCAGCAGTTACTCAGGGAACAGGGTGGTTACTGAAGCTTTCTTT
TRBJ1-1 NA NA TRBV28 CASSFRRITNTEAFF TGTGCCAGCAGTTTTCGGCGGATAACGAACACTGAAGCTTTCTTT
TRBJ2-6 NA NA TRBV5-1 CASSLVPAASGANVLTF TGCGCCAGCAGCTTGGTCCCGGCGGCCTCTGGGGCCAACGTCCTGACTTTC
TRBJ1-6 NA NA TRBV14 CASSYSFPNSPLHF TGTGCCAGCAGCTACAGCTTCCCAAATTCACCCCTCCACTTT
TRBJ2-2 NA NA TRBV18 CASSPPLLTENTGELFF TGTGCCAGCTCACCACCCCTCCTGACAGAAAACACCGGGGAGCTGTTTTTT
TRBJ2-1 NA TRBD1 TRBV24-1 CATSDRRQGYNEQFF TGTGCCACCAGTGACCGAAGACAGGGGTACAATGAGCAGTTCTTC